One and the same sample provided the 32 T cell receptor beta chains below, sequenced in a study of shared clonotypes between healthy human individuals. Assay: immunoSEQ multiplex PCR; the TCRdb copy retains only in-frame clones and omits some. Among over a million clones listed, about 98.5% were seen once. Sequencing was carried out using naive CD4+ T cells sorted from blood. Subset: CD45RA+ positively selected. Every receptor here comes from a man aged 30-40 years in good health.

Regarding this clone: Other DNA sequences in the same sample also yield this CDR3. The chain recombines TRBV6-5 with TRBJ2-1; 11 bases map to TRBD2. Looked up from germline, CDR1 is MNHEY and CDR2 is SVGAGI. With V trimmed by 0 bases and J by 8 bases, 6 bases remained unmatched. The CDR3 is made up of 16 amino acids. In DNA, the CDR3 is TGTGCCAGCAGTTACTCGAGTCTAGCGGGAGGTTATGAGCAGTTCTTC. Amino acids: CASSYSSLAGGYEQFF.

The genes are TRBV6-1 and TRBJ2-1; D gene uncertain. The CDR3 sequence is 11 residues long. Germline V gene data show CDR1 as MNHNS and CDR2 as SASEGT. V dropped 6 bases and J dropped 12 bases, with 12 bases sitting between them. In DNA, the CDR3 is TGTGCCAGCAGGTGGGCAGAACGGCAGTTCTTC. Amino acid sequence: CASRWAERQFF.

The CDR3, as DNA: TGTGCCAGCTCACCGAACGCCAGGGGGACTAAAACCACCTACGAGCAGTACTTC. This gives the protein CASSPNARGTKTTYEQYF. The chain combines TRBV18 with TRBJ2-7; the D call may be TRBD1 or TRBD2 (7 bases each). This CDR3 region has 18 residues. CDR1 and CDR2 from the germline V gene are KGHSH and LQKENI. The V end was cut by 3 bases, the J end by 2 bases, with 23 bases between.

The gene calls are TRBV6-5 and TRBJ1-5, with D possibly being TRBD1 (5 bases). Trimming pared 0 bases from V and 5 bases from J, leaving 8 bases between. This CDR3 has 14 residues. Germline V CDR1 and CDR2: MNHEY, SVGAGI. The CDR3 DNA sequence: TGTGCCAGCAGTTACTCGCAGGGTCATCAGCCCCAGCATTTT. Amino acid sequence: CASSYSQGHQPQHF.

This sequence joins TRBV15 and TRBJ2-5; 11 bases are shared with TRBD2. Trimming cost V 1 base and J 1 base; bases outside gene matches: 5. Germline-derived CDR1 and CDR2 are LNHNV and YYDKDF (reference sequence). There are 17 residues in the CDR3. CDR3 protein: CATSRGRTSGLQETQYF. The CDR3 DNA is TGTGCCACCAGCAGAGGGAGGACTAGCGGGCTCCAAGAGACCCAGTACTTC.

Of note for this clone: Distinct nucleotide sequences in the sample also encode this CDR3. This chain connects TRBV18 to TRBJ2-3; D might be TRBD1 or TRBD2, each matching 6 bases. V was clipped by 3 bases and J by 0 bases, with 10 bases between them. CDR1 is KGHSH, CDR2 LQKENI, per germline. This CDR3 contains 15 residues. The CDR3 sequence: CASSPRDISTDTQYF. The CDR3 coding sequence is TGTGCCAGCTCACCGCGGGACATTAGCACAGATACGCAGTATTTT.

The chain couples TRBV28 to TRBJ1-1; D not resolved. V was cut by 8 bases and J by 7 bases, with 14 bases left in between. This CDR3 has 12 residues. The germline V gene has CDR1 MDHEN and CDR2 SYDVKM. The CDR3 DNA follows: TGTGCCAGCTCCGACACCCGCCTTGAAGCTTTCTTT. It codes for CASSDTRLEAFF.

The chain carries TRBV5-1 and TRBJ1-4; D uncertain. V dropped 0 bases and J dropped 6 bases, with 15 bases sitting between them. Per germline, CDR1 SGHRS and CDR2 YFSETQ. This CDR3 has 16 amino acids. CDR3 in DNA: TGCGCCAGCAGCTTGGAAACAAACTTTGGGGATGAAAAACTGTTTTTT. Translation gives CASSLETNFGDEKLFF. The variable domain in full, with the rest retrieved from reference TRBV5-1 and TRBJ1-4, is KAGVTQTPRYLIKTRGQQVTLSCSPISGHRSVSWYQQTPGQGLQFLFEYFSETQRNKGNFPGRFSGRQFSNSRSEMNVSTLELGDSALYLCASSLETNFGDEKLFFGSGTQLSVL.

The CDR3 coding sequence is TGTGCCAGCAGCTCCCAATCGACTAGCGCGAACTACGAGCAGTACTTC. It translates to CASSSQSTSANYEQYF. V is TRBV7-9 and J is TRBJ2-7, with TRBD2 identical over 8 bases. Per the germline V gene, CDR1 is SEHNR and CDR2 is FQNEAQ (reference sequence). The CDR3 consists of 16 residues. V dropped 4 bases and J dropped 3; count of bases not matched to a gene: 11.

The rearrangement links TRBV4-1 to TRBJ2-5, with TRBD2 matching 10 bases. The CDR3 totals 18 residues. Germline CDR1 reads MGHRA; CDR2 reads YSYEKL. Trimming at V came to 4 bases and at J to 1 base, leaving 12 bases not matched to a gene. CDR3 region: CASSLGSSGSGFQETQYF. CDR3 bases: TGCGCCAGCAGCCTTGGTTCTAGCGGGAGCGGCTTCCAAGAGACCCAGTACTTC.

This sequence joins TRBV5-1 and TRBJ1-4; TRBD1 might be the D (5 bases). The CDR3 extends over 16 amino acids. The germline CDR1 and CDR2 sequences are SGHRS and YFSETQ. The V gene lost 5 bases and the J gene lost 0 bases, with 14 bases spanning the gap. DNA of the CDR3: TGCGCCAGCAGGGCCAGGGAAGGAGCAACTAATGAAAAACTGTTTTTT. It translates to CASRAREGATNEKLFF.

The chain links TRBV18 to TRBJ1-4; D gene uncertain. V was trimmed by 3 bases and J by 7 bases, leaving 12 bases between them. The germline gives CDR1 KGHSH, CDR2 LQKENI. The CDR3 contains 14 residues. The chain's CDR3 is CASSPMAGGEKLFF. The DNA of the CDR3 is TGTGCCAGCTCACCGATGGCAGGTGGTGAAAAACTGTTTTTT. The full variable domain, completed using reference TRBV18 and TRBJ1-4, is NAGVMQNPRHLVRRRGQEARLRCSPMKGHSHVYWYRQLPEEGLKFMVYLQKENIIDESGMPKERFSAEFPKEGPSILRIQQVVRGDSAAYFCASSPMAGGEKLFFGSGTQLSVL.

The chain employs TRBV28 and TRBJ2-7; no firm D call. Germline V CDR1 and CDR2: MDHEN, SYDVKM. Deletions cut 1 base from V and 6 bases from J, with 16 bases between. This CDR3 comprises 15 residues. CDR3 sequence reads: CASSLFNPPAREQYF. In DNA form, the CDR3 reads TGTGCCAGCAGTTTATTTAATCCTCCAGCACGCGAGCAGTACTTC.

J is TRBJ1-5 and V is TRBV6-4, with a tentative D call TRBD1 (5 bases). Germline V CDR1 and CDR2: MRHNA, SNTAGT. This CDR3 contains 15 residues. Trimming took 0 bases from V and 2 from J, leaving 8 bases between them. CDR3 region: CASSDSWGGNQPQHF. CDR3 in DNA: TGTGCCAGCAGTGACTCTTGGGGGGGCAATCAGCCCCAGCATTTT.

This clone has a single count. The chain recombines TRBV13 with TRBJ2-3; weak D call: TRBD2 (5 bases). This CDR3 contains 21 residues. Per germline, CDR1 PRHDT and CDR2 FYEKMQ (reference sequence). The germline V and J ends were trimmed by 2 bases and 2 bases, with 29 bases remaining between them. CDR3 sequence (DNA): TGTGCCAGCAGCTTAATGAAGGAAGGGAGTCAATTTGGAACCTACACAGATACGCAGTATTTT. It specifies CASSLMKEGSQFGTYTDTQYF.

The genes are TRBV30 and TRBJ1-1; the match to TRBD1 covers 7 bases. The CDR3 sequence is 12 residues long. The germline gives CDR1 GTSNPN, CDR2 SVGIG (reference sequence). The V gene end was trimmed by 4 bases and the J gene end by 4 bases; junction bases not matched to a gene: 3. Here the CDR3 reads CAWKAGGTEAFF. DNA of the CDR3: TGTGCCTGGAAGGCAGGGGGCACTGAAGCTTTCTTT. The whole variable domain, filled in from reference TRBV30 and TRBJ1-1, reads SQTIHQWPATLVQPVGSPLSLECTVEGTSNPNLYWYRQAAGRGLQLLFYSVGIGQISSEVPQNLSASRPQDRQFILSSKKLLLSDSGFYLCAWKAGGTEAFFGQGTRLTVV.

This clone was detected once. The chain uses TRBV7-2 and TRBJ2-5; possibly TRBD1 for D (6 bases). The CDR3 is made up of 11 amino acids. Germline-derived CDR1 and CDR2 are SGHTA and FQGNSA. The V gene lost 9 bases and the J gene lost 7 bases, with 12 bases spanning the gap. CDR3 sequence (DNA): TGTGCCAGTAGACAGGTCGGGACCCAGTACTTC. Its translation is CASRQVGTQYF.

A word on this clone: Other DNA sequences in this specimen translate into the identical CDR3. This chain uses TRBV9 with TRBJ2-3; D gene unclear. V was clipped by 4 bases and J by 0 bases, with 9 bases between them. In germline, CDR1 is SGDLS, CDR2 YYNGEE. This CDR3 has 14 residues. The CDR3 bases are TGTGCCAGCAGCCCCTTAGGGAGCACAGATACGCAGTATTTT. Translation: CASSPLGSTDTQYF.

This rearrangement joins TRBV6-5 to TRBJ2-7; TRBD2 matches 8 bases. Trimming at V came to 0 bases and at J to 2 bases, leaving 6 bases not matched to a gene. CDR1 and CDR2 from the germline V gene are MNHEY and SVGAGI. CDR3 length: 16 amino acids. CDR3 coding DNA: TGTGCCAGCAGTTACTCGAGCAGCGGGAGCACCTACGAGCAGTACTTC. Translation: CASSYSSSGSTYEQYF.

The chain has TRBV7-8 and TRBJ2-3, with TRBD2 matching 15 bases. V dropped 5 bases and J dropped 10; count of bases not matched to a gene: 7. CDR1 and CDR2 (germline): SGHVS, FQNEAQ. The CDR3 is made up of 15 amino acids. In nucleotides, the CDR3 is TGTGCCAGCAGCGGGGAAGGGACTAGCGGGAGGCCGCAGTATTTT. It encodes CASSGEGTSGRPQYF.

J is TRBJ1-2 and V is TRBV28, with D perhaps TRBD1 (5 bases). This CDR3 has 12 amino acids. The V and J ends lost 11 bases and 4 bases respectively, with 14 bases between them. Germline V lookup: CDR1 MDHEN, CDR2 SYDVKM. The CDR3 DNA reads as TGTGCCGTCTACGGGGGACTCTATGGCTACACCTTC. Translation gives CAVYGGLYGYTF.

This chain joins TRBV2 and TRBJ2-1; D ambiguous. The CDR3 extends over 15 amino acids. The germline V gene has CDR1 SNHLY and CDR2 FYNNEI. The V end lost 2 bases, the J end lost 3 bases, and 11 bases lay between the germline ends. The CDR3 nucleotides are TGTGCCAGCAGTGAACTGGTACTACACTACAATGAGCAGTTCTTC. Its protein product is CASSELVLHYNEQFF.

The V gene is TRBV29-1, the J gene TRBJ2-3; 7 bases match TRBD1. Unmatched junction bases numbered 6, after V lost 4 bases and J lost 2 bases. CDR3 length equals 14 residues. From germline, CDR1 is SQVTM and CDR2 ANQGSEA. The CDR3 spells CSVVGGLPTDTQYF. CDR3 bases: TGCAGCGTTGTAGGGGGCCTTCCCACAGATACGCAGTATTTT.

In this sample, this clone turned up once. The chain couples TRBV2 to TRBJ2-3, with D possibly matching TRBD2 (6 bases). CDR1 is SNHLY, CDR2 FYNNEI, per germline. CDR3 length equals 14 residues. Trimming cost V 4 bases and J 2 bases, with 10 bases left between them. The CDR3 DNA sequence: TGTGCCAGCAGTGGACGACTAGTCACAGATACGCAGTATTTT. Its protein is CASSGRLVTDTQYF. Looking up the rest from reference TRBV2 and TRBJ2-3 gives the full variable domain: EPEVTQTPSHQVTQMGQEVILRCVPISNHLYFYWYRQILGQKVEFLVSFYNNEISEKSEIFDDQFSVERPDGSNFTLKIRSTKLEDSAMYFCASSGRLVTDTQYFGPGTRLTVL.

The chain has TRBV14 and TRBJ2-5; D may be TRBD1 (6 bases). With 2 bases removed from V and 9 bases from J, the gap between germline ends came to 7 bases. Germline CDR1 and CDR2: SGHDN and FVKESK. The CDR3 spans 11 residues. CDR3 residues: CASSQYRAQYF. DNA for the CDR3: TGTGCCAGCAGCCAATACAGGGCCCAGTACTTC.

The rearrangement joins TRBV6-5 to TRBJ2-1, with D tentatively TRBD2 (6 bases). This CDR3 contains 15 residues. V was cut by 7 bases and J by 10 bases, with 23 bases left in between. Per the germline V gene, CDR1 is MNHEY and CDR2 is SVGAGI. The DNA for the CDR3 is TGTGCCAGCACCCCCCCGGGGTCCCGGAGCGGGGAGCAGTTCTTC. Translated, it gives CASTPPGSRSGEQFF.

The chain recombines TRBV19 with TRBJ2-6; no clear D. The CDR3 is made up of 14 amino acids. V lost 7 bases and J lost 0, with 7 bases in between. CDR1 and CDR2 from the germline V gene are LNHDA and SQIVND (reference sequence). The CDR3 DNA sequence: TGTGCCAGTATGGATGGCTCTGGGGCCAACGTCCTGACTTTC. It encodes CASMDGSGANVLTF. Complete variable domain (other parts from reference TRBV19 and TRBJ2-6): DGGITQSPKYLFRKEGQNVTLSCEQNLNHDAMYWYRQDPGQGLRLIYYSQIVNDFQKGDIAEGYSVSREKKESFPLTVTSAQKNPTAFYLCASMDGSGANVLTFGAGSRLTVL.

V gene TRBV5-5 combines with J gene TRBJ2-1; TRBD1 matches 7 bases. With 0 bases clipped from V and 13 bases from J, the junction kept 13 bases outside the gene matches. This CDR3 has 15 residues. Germline assignment: CDR1 SGHKS and CDR2 YYEKEE (reference sequence). In nucleotides, the CDR3 is TGTGCCAGCAGCTTGGTAACAGGGGTAAGCCTTTTTCAGTTCTTC. This translates into CASSLVTGVSLFQFF.

The V gene is TRBV7-9, the J gene TRBJ2-7; tentative D call: TRBD1 (6 bases). The germline V gene encodes CDR1 SEHNR and CDR2 FQNEAQ (reference sequence). V was shortened by 5 bases and J by 3 bases, with 26 bases between the two germline ends. The CDR3 length is 18 residues. The CDR3 sequence: CASSPSRRGRFLDYEQYF. The CDR3, as DNA: TGTGCCAGCAGCCCCTCCCGCAGGGGCCGATTCTTGGACTACGAGCAGTACTTC. The full variable domain, its missing parts supplied by reference TRBV7-9 and TRBJ2-7, is DTGVSQNPRHKITKRGQNVTFRCDPISEHNRLYWYRQTLGQGPEFLTYFQNEAQLEKSRLLSDRFSAERPKGSFSTLEIQRTEQGDSAMYLCASSPSRRGRFLDYEQYFGPGTRLTVT.

The rearrangement uses TRBV2 and TRBJ2-2, with 8 bases lining up with TRBD1. Looked up from germline, CDR1 is SNHLY and CDR2 is FYNNEI. This CDR3 has 15 residues. The V segment lost 10 bases and the J segment 7 bases; nucleotides outside the gene matches: 14. CDR3 in amino acids: CATQPGQGAVGELFF. DNA of the CDR3: TGTGCCACCCAGCCGGGGCAGGGGGCCGTCGGGGAGCTGTTTTTT.

This clone was recorded only once. The chain uses TRBV5-5 and TRBJ2-7, with D possibly matching TRBD1 (5 bases). The CDR3 runs to 13 residues. Germline CDR1 is SGHKS and CDR2 is YYEKEE (reference sequence). The V gene lost 2 bases and the J gene lost 2 bases, with 8 bases spanning the gap. As DNA, the CDR3 is TGTGCCAGCAGCTTTGGGGCAGCCTACGAGCAGTACTTC. Translating it yields CASSFGAAYEQYF.

V and J are TRBV14 and TRBJ1-4; tentative D call: TRBD1 (6 bases). Trimming removed 4 bases from V and 6 bases from J, with 9 bases in between. This CDR3 spans 13 amino acids. Germline lookup yields CDR1 SGHDN and CDR2 FVKESK. CDR3 sequence: CASSRDNHEKLFF. The CDR3 region has the DNA TGTGCCAGCAGCCGGGACAATCATGAAAAACTGTTTTTT.